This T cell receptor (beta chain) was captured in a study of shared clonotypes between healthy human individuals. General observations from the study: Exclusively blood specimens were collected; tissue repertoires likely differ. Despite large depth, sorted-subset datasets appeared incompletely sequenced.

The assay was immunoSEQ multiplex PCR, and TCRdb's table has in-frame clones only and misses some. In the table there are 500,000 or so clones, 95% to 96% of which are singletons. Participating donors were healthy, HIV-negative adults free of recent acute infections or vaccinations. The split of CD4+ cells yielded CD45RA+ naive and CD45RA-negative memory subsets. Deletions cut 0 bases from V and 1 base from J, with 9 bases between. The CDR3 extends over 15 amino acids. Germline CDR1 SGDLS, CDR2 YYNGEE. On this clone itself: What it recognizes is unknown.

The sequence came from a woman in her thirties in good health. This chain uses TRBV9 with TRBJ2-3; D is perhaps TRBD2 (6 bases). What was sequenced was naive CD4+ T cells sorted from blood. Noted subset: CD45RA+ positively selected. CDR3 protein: CASSVGRDGTDTQYF. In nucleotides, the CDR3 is TGTGCCAGCAGCGTAGGGCGGGATGGCACAGATACGCAGTATTTT.